The 5 T cell receptor beta chains below all came from one sample that was sequenced in a study of cutaneous CD30+ T cell lymphoproliferative disorder and hepatitis E. The repertoire was sequenced with immunoSEQ multiplex PCR; TCRdb's copy has only in-frame clones and lacks some. The sample consists of fewer than 8,000 clones, about two thirds of them appearing once. Material: blood. These receptors were obtained from a human donor with a cutaneous T cell lymphoproliferative disorder associated with hepatitis E virus.

The chain recombines TRBV7-9 with TRBJ2-1; D gene ambiguous. CDR1 is SEHNR and CDR2 is FQNEAQ in the germline V gene (reference sequence). Trimming removed 5 bases from V and 4 bases from J, with 9 bases in between. This CDR3 comprises 13 residues. This chain's CDR3 is CASSRTPYNEQFF. CDR3 sequence (DNA): TGTGCCAGCAGCCGCACTCCTTACAATGAGCAGTTCTTC.

The chain uses TRBV10-3 and TRBJ2-1; TRBD1 agrees at 7 bases. Looked up from germline, CDR1 is ENHRY and CDR2 is SYGVKD. The CDR3 has 15 amino acids. Trimming removed 0 bases from V and 3 bases from J; junction bases left unmatched: 2. The CDR3, as DNA: TGTGCCATCAGTGAGTCAAGGGGGCTCTACAATGAGCAGTTCTTC. As protein: CAISESRGLYNEQFF.

J is TRBJ1-2 and V is TRBV19; 9 bases line up with TRBD1. The J segment lost 5 bases and the V segment lost 5 bases, leaving 6 bases of the junction unmatched. CDR1 is LNHDA and CDR2 is SQIVND in the germline V gene (reference sequence). The CDR3 has 14 amino acids. The CDR3, as DNA: TGTGCCAGTAGTGCTGGGACAGGGTGGTATGGCTACACCTTC. Translation: CASSAGTGWYGYTF.

The chain joins TRBV7-9 to TRBJ2-7; D not certain. The CDR3 extends over 16 amino acids. Germline V gene lookup returns CDR1 SEHNR and CDR2 FQNEAQ (reference sequence). V was trimmed by 0 bases and J by 0 bases, leaving 12 bases between them. The CDR3 nucleotides read TGTGCCAGCAGCTTAGCAGGCCAGGATTACTCCTACGAGCAGTACTTC. Protein product: CASSLAGQDYSYEQYF.

The chain recombines TRBV6-1 with TRBJ2-3; a weak D match, TRBD2 (6 bases). The germline gives CDR1 MNHNS, CDR2 SASEGT. Trimming removed 3 bases at V and 4 bases at J, with 11 bases between. This CDR3 contains 14 residues. The CDR3 here is CASSDGTGADTQYF. For the CDR3, the DNA is TGTGCCAGCAGTGACGGGACGGGGGCAGATACGCAGTATTTT.